This TCR beta chain originates from a study of control samples from healthy donors and cancer patients. Trimming cost V 0 bases and J 0 bases, with 9 bases left between them. The CDR3 consists of 15 residues. The germline V gene encodes CDR1 GTSNPN and CDR2 SVGIG (reference sequence). Clones were read by immunoSEQ multiplex PCR, and TCRdb kept only the in-frame ones, dropping some. The listing records around 190,000 clones. The chain uses TRBV30 and TRBJ1-3, with D uncertain. The sample taken for sequencing was blood. The sequence was obtained from a woman between 25 and 40 years old in good health. CDR3 region: CAWSVAGLSGNTIYF. As DNA, the CDR3 is TGTGCCTGGAGTGTAGCAGGCCTCTCTGGAAACACCATATATTTT.